Listed here is a single T cell receptor beta chain. The antigen it binds to is not known. Per-nucleotide qualities are absent, and no much larger clonotype sits a single base away. Blood samples were collected up to 4 times in the first month after transplant and then at least monthly when available. The data were obtained in a study of graft-versus-host responses after intestinal transplantation (dated by TCRdb to 2020 to 2022). Regarding the study in general: Multivisceral, liver-intestinal, or isolated intestinal transplants were received by the recipients. Every recipient was given anti-thymocyte globulin induction, followed by around three years of maintenance tacrolimus and steroids. Graft-versus-host and host-versus-graft alloreactive T cell clones were tracked in the graft, circulation and bone marrow after intestinal transplantation using bulk TCR-beta CDR3 sequencing. Of the 20 to 25 intestinal transplant recipients enrolled in the cohort, one of whom was a retransplant, a few patients without pretransplant specimens were excluded. Rather than being sequenced by the commercial service, samples from a few later patients were sequenced in-house on an Illumina MiSeq and processed with MiXCR. Alloreactive clones were identified by sequencing pre-transplant mixed lymphocyte reaction products and comparing them with unstimulated pre-transplant donor and recipient T cells. A peak of at least 4% donor T cells among recipient peripheral blood mononuclear cells was the definition used for donor T cell macrochimerism.

Libraries were built with the immunoSEQ multiplex PCR assay. Adaptive Biotechnologies carried out high-throughput TCR-beta CDR3 sequencing of genomic DNA for most patients. The study's processing was this. Adaptive's ImmunoSEQ software supplied the TCR sequencing data for 15 to 20 patients, while MiXCR and VDJtools were used to process a few other patients. CDR3 nucleotide sequences shared between donor and recipient were removed because their origin could not be assigned. At least 2-fold expansion over unstimulated cells and a minimum CFSE-low frequency of 0.002% (template counts) or 0.001% (read counts) were required for clones to be classified as alloreactive. Mappable clones were those detected in sequenced pre-transplant spleen, lymph node, or MLR CFSE-low populations of the donor or recipient. Cumulative frequency of alloreactive clones was calculated as a percentage of all sequences weighted by copy number. This immuneACCESS table, as held by TCRdb, lists in-frame sequences with V and J called but not all clones. Of the missing ones, under half trace to an unresolved V gene in checked studies; the others have no known cause. The V and J calls and clone size were taken over from that table, and D and trimming were inferred from the DNA. Here the sample has some 23,000 clones; approximately 94% occur a single time. The ten largest clones capture approximately 0.5% of the sample.

As encoded in the germline V gene (reference sequence), CDR1 is MNHEY while CDR2 is SMNVEV. V is reduced by 5 bases and J by 2 bases, leaving a spacing of 12 bases between them. CDR3 length: 15 amino acids, cysteine to phenylalanine. The DNA shown is the 45-base CDR3, in frame from base 1. Results and caveats for the whole study, not just this receptor: Patients with donor T cell macrochimerism had high GvH to HvG T cell clonal ratios in their allografts. Early after transplant, peak levels of circulating GvH clones were found to be associated with declines in HvG clones. Conclusions were limited by the relatively low number and heterogeneity of intestinal transplant patients. GvH clones turned up in recipient bone marrow, with some appearing earlier in ileal mucosa or blood, a pattern consistent with an intestinal mucosal origin.

The TCR originated in a human patient who received an intestinal transplant, so some T cells may come from the graft donor. The sequences come from PBMCs, collected 156 days after intestinal transplant. The chain was built from TRBV27 and TRBJ1-4; the D gene cannot be resolved reliably. The DNA reads TGTGCCAGCAGTAACCGATGGTCCACTAATGAAAAACTGTTTTTT. Its protein reads: CASSNRWSTNEKLFF. The CDR3 plus the reference TRBV27 and TRBJ1-4 genes for the other parts give the full variable domain: EAQVTQNPRYLITVTGKKLTVTCSQNMNHEYMSWYRQDPGLGLRQIYYSMNVEVTDKGDVPEGYKVSRKEKRNFPLILESPSPNQTSLYFCASSNRWSTNEKLFFGSGTQLSVL.